Each of the 4 T cell receptor beta chains below was sequenced from the same sample in a study of identical twins (dated by TCRdb to about 2016). The library was generated by 5' RACE. The sequencer listed for this sample is Illumina HiSeq 2000. The public reads were reanalyzed by TCRdb: fastp trimming at Q25, MiXCR alignment, in-frame beta chains only. When rows share a CDR3 protein, they turn into one entry using the most common DNA and genes. The sample data list 450,000 to 650,000 distinct CDR3 sequences, and roughly 15% of these were observed just once. About 0.4% of the sample belongs to the ten largest clones. The same sample was also used in a study of yellow fever vaccine responses in identical twins.

Sample: CD4+ T cells sorted from blood. The receptors were sampled from a woman younger than 30 in good health.

The chain carries TRBV4-1 and TRBJ2-2, with D maybe TRBD1 (6 bases). Germline values: CDR1 MGHRA, CDR2 YSYEKL. The V end lost 8 bases, the J end lost 0 bases, and 13 bases lay between the germline ends. This CDR3 region has 15 residues. The DNA for the CDR3 is TGCGCCAGCGGCAGGGACACCTCGAACACCGGGGAGCTGTTTTTT. It translates to CASGRDTSNTGELFF.

This chain connects TRBV5-1 to TRBJ2-2; 9 bases agree with TRBD1. The V segment lost 0 bases and the J segment 7 bases; nucleotides outside the gene matches: 4. The CDR3 loop spans 15 amino acids. Per germline, CDR1 SGHRS and CDR2 YFSETQ. The CDR3 loop is CASSLAGTGNGELFF. The DNA for the CDR3 is TGCGCCAGCAGCTTGGCCGGGACAGGGAACGGGGAGCTGTTTTTT.

This clonotype has just a few counts. The chain uses TRBV29-1 and TRBJ2-3; tentative D call: TRBD2 (5 bases). CDR1 SQVTM and CDR2 ANQGSEA come from the germline V gene. The CDR3 has 13 amino acids. V was pared by 4 bases and J by 0 bases, with 8 bases between. The CDR3 nucleotides are TGCAGCGTTGCGGAGCGGAGCACAGATACGCAGTATTTT. It yields the protein CSVAERSTDTQYF.

This clonotype was seen a few times. This chain joins TRBV11-2 and TRBJ2-1, with TRBD2 as a possible D gene (6 bases). CDR3 length: 12 residues. Germline V gives CDR1 SGHAT, CDR2 FQNNGV. V lost 1 base, J lost 15 bases, and 13 bases lay in between. Here the CDR3 reads CASSLASGVGFF. CDR3 sequence (DNA): TGTGCCAGCAGCTTAGCATCGGGAGTTGGGTTCTTC.